The 20 T cell receptor beta chains below were found in one sample sequenced in a study of T cells in Graves' hyperthyroidism and ophthalmopathy. Researchers took RNA transcripts and amplified the TCR beta CDR3 regions from them. Using the HTBI primer set, a first-round RT-PCR was run on the TCR CDR3. Via MiXCR, TCRdb re-called the multiplex PCR reads, giving one row per CDR3 protein. The sample lists around 380,000 distinct CDR3 sequences; approximately 13% were seen once. Sequencing was performed on blood. Every receptor here comes from a young man with Graves' hyperthyroidism that later progressed to Graves' ophthalmopathy.

The chain joins TRBV10-2 to TRBJ1-1; D is unresolved. V was shortened by 10 bases and J by 4 bases, with 10 bases between the two germline ends. The CDR3 is 11 amino acids. Looked up from germline, CDR1 is WSHSY and CDR2 is SAAADI. The CDR3 region has the DNA TGCGCCACCCTCCTAGGCACTGAAGCTTTCTTT. This codes for CATLLGTEAFF.

Ten or more counts support this clonotype. This chain links TRBV12-3 or TRBV12-4 with TRBJ2-3; no clear D gene. This CDR3 spans 13 amino acids. Trimming left V 4 bases short and J 5 bases short, with 10 bases between. CDR3 protein: CASSSHQKDTQYF. As DNA, the CDR3 is TGTGCCAGCAGTTCCCACCAGAAAGATACGCAGTATTTT.

This clonotype has ten or more counts. The V and J genes are TRBV11-1 and TRBJ1-1; D is possibly TRBD1 (6 bases). Germline CDR1 reads SGHAT; CDR2 reads FQDESV (reference sequence). Trimming took off 5 bases at V and 5 bases at J, with 18 bases between the two ends. The CDR3 contains 15 residues. In DNA form, the CDR3 reads TGTGCCAGCAGCCCCTCGACAGGAGGGGAGACTGAAGCTTTCTTT. This encodes CASSPSTGGETEAFF.

This clonotype was recorded many times. This sequence joins TRBV11-2 and TRBJ1-2, with D hard to call. The germline V gene encodes CDR1 SGHAT and CDR2 FQNNGV. The CDR3 is 16 amino acids. V was clipped by 5 bases and J by 7 bases, with 23 bases between them. In DNA, the CDR3 is TGTGCCAGCAGCCTTCCTAACTCCGGGAATTTGGGTGGCTACACCTTC. This encodes CASSLPNSGNLGGYTF.

This clonotype was found many times. The chain carries TRBV3-1 and TRBJ1-5; D perhaps matches TRBD1 (6 bases). CDR3 length equals 12 residues. The germline CDR1 and CDR2 sequences are LGHDT and YNNKEL (reference sequence). V dropped 8 bases and J dropped 3 bases, with 8 bases sitting between them. CDR3 loop: CASGTYNQPQHF. Written as DNA, the CDR3 is TGTGCCAGCGGGACATACAATCAGCCCCAGCATTTT.

The sample holds many counts of this clonotype. CDR3 protein: CASSLGDVNTEAFF. The CDR3 bases are TGTGCCAGCAGCTTAGGGGACGTGAACACTGAAGCTTTCTTT. The genes are TRBV11-2 and TRBJ1-1, with D possibly TRBD1 on 5 matching bases. Trimming stripped 1 base from V and 0 bases from J, with 6 bases between. The germline CDR1 and CDR2 sequences are SGHAT and FQNNGV. The CDR3 spans 14 residues.

This clonotype has only a few counts. V usage is TRBV3-1 and J usage is TRBJ1-2, with D unclear. The ends were cut back, 0 bases at V and 4 bases at J, with 6 bases in the middle. Per germline, CDR1 LGHDT and CDR2 YNNKEL (reference sequence). CDR3 length: 13 amino acids. DNA for the CDR3: TGTGCCAGCAGCCAAGATCCAGTCTATGGCTACACCTTC. Its translation: CASSQDPVYGYTF.

The chain joins TRBV7-2 to TRBJ2-7; the D gene is possibly TRBD1 (6 bases). The CDR3 loop spans 15 amino acids. V was cut by 6 bases and J by 9 bases, with 24 bases left in between. The germline V gene has CDR1 SGHTA and CDR2 FQGNSA. DNA for the CDR3: TGTGCCAGCAGAGTGGGGACACTGGGGAGTCAGCCGCAGTACTTC. Its protein is CASRVGTLGSQPQYF.

This clonotype has ten or more counts. CDR3 sequence reads: CASSLEIPTGELFF. The CDR3 DNA sequence: TGTGCCAGCAGCTTAGAAATTCCCACCGGGGAGCTGTTTTTT. The V and J genes are TRBV11-2 and TRBJ2-2; no clear D gene. V dropped 0 bases and J dropped 4 bases, with 6 bases sitting between them. CDR1 and CDR2 from the germline V gene are SGHAT and FQNNGV. This CDR3 comprises 14 residues.

This clonotype has a handful of counts. The chain recombines TRBV6-1 with TRBJ1-6; 7 bases line up with TRBD1. The length of the CDR3 is 14 residues. After removal of 6 bases from V and 10 bases from J, the junction contained 9 bases not matched to a gene. Per the germline V gene, CDR1 is MNHNS and CDR2 is SASEGT. The DNA for the CDR3 is TGTGCCAGCAGCTGGGGCGAGGGGGCCTCACCCCTCCACTTT. This gives the protein CASSWGEGASPLHF.

This clonotype appeared a few times. The rearrangement uses TRBV5-1 and TRBJ1-1, with 10 positions matching TRBD1. The CDR3 covers 15 residues. V was clipped by 4 bases and J by 6 bases; unmatched bases: 9. Germline CDR1 SGHRS, CDR2 YFSETQ. The CDR3 region is CASSPGQGVGAEAFF. DNA of the CDR3: TGCGCCAGCAGCCCCGGACAGGGGGTAGGGGCTGAAGCTTTCTTT.

This clonotype came up many times. The genes are TRBV24-1 and TRBJ2-5; D may be TRBD1 (6 bases). V was trimmed by 9 bases and J by 1 base, leaving 14 bases between them. Germline V CDR1 and CDR2: KGHDR, SFDVKD. The CDR3 is 14 residues long. CDR3 residues: CATPGDTTQETQYF. The CDR3 DNA sequence: TGTGCCACCCCCGGGGACACGACCCAAGAGACCCAGTACTTC.

This clonotype was seen more than once but under ten times. The genes are TRBV20-1 and TRBJ2-5; 8 positions agree with TRBD2. Germline V CDR1 and CDR2: DFQATT, SNEGSKA (reference sequence). V lost 0 bases and J lost 2; bases outside the gene matches: 8. This CDR3 is built from 16 residues. In DNA, the CDR3 is TGCAGTGCTAGAGATATGACGGGGGGGCTACAAGAGACCCAGTACTTC. It yields the protein CSARDMTGGLQETQYF.

This clonotype was detected a few times. This chain connects TRBV25-1 to TRBJ1-2; TRBD1 agrees at 8 bases. Germline V gene data show CDR1 as MGHDK and CDR2 as SYGVNS. Trimming took 6 bases from V and 8 from J; bases not matched to a gene: 8. This CDR3 spans 13 amino acids. The DNA of the CDR3 is TGTGCCAGCAGCCAGGGACAGGCTGACGGCTACACCTTC. It codes for CASSQGQADGYTF.

This clonotype showed up many times. The chain is built from TRBV20-1 and TRBJ1-5; D is possibly TRBD1 (6 bases). Trimming cost V 3 bases and J 2 bases, with 11 bases left between them. The V gene's germline CDR1 is DFQATT and CDR2 SNEGSKA (reference sequence). The CDR3 length is 14 residues. CDR3: CSASQGGGNQPQHF. CDR3 DNA sequence: TGCAGTGCTAGCCAAGGGGGAGGCAATCAGCCCCAGCATTTT.

This clonotype was seen repeatedly, ten times or more. The chain employs TRBV3-1 and TRBJ2-6; weak D call: TRBD2 (5 bases). Germline V gene sequence: CDR1 LGHDT, CDR2 YNNKEL (reference sequence). The CDR3 is 16 amino acids. V lost 4 bases and J 0 bases, leaving 10 bases between the germline ends. The CDR3 DNA follows: TGTGCCAGCAGCCGTGGAGGACTCTCTGGGGCCAACGTCCTGACTTTC. Protein sequence: CASSRGGLSGANVLTF.

This clonotype was counted between two and nine times. The chain combines TRBV5-6 with TRBJ1-6; possibly TRBD1 for D (6 bases). V lost 5 bases, J lost 6 bases, and 15 bases lay in between. Germline V gene sequence: CDR1 SGHDT, CDR2 YYEEEE. CDR3 length equals 15 residues. CDR3 region: CASSREGRGNSPLHF. CDR3 sequence (DNA): TGTGCCAGCAGTCGGGAAGGCAGGGGTAATTCACCCCTCCACTTT.

J is TRBJ2-2 and V is TRBV24-1, with 11 bases identical to TRBD1. This CDR3 is built from 15 residues. V was pared by 7 bases and J by 0 bases, with 0 bases of the junction left unmatched. CDR1 KGHDR and CDR2 SFDVKD come from the germline V gene. The CDR3: CATRGQGANTGELFF. As DNA, the CDR3 is TGTGCCACCAGGGGACAGGGGGCGAACACCGGGGAGCTGTTTTTT.

The sample holds a few counts of this clonotype. The chain uses TRBV27 and TRBJ2-1, with 8 nucleotides matching TRBD1. The CDR3 covers 13 residues. Losses at the gene ends were 2 bases for V and 8 bases for J; bases not matched to a gene: 2. Germline CDR1 MNHEY, CDR2 SMNVEV (reference sequence). Written as DNA, the CDR3 is TGTGCCAGCAGTTTAAGGACAGGGTATGAGCAGTTCTTC. Its translation: CASSLRTGYEQFF.

This clonotype has more than one count but fewer than ten. V is TRBV19 and J is TRBJ1-5, with a tentative D call TRBD1 (6 bases). CDR3 length: 13 residues. With 4 bases removed from V and 4 bases from J, the gap between germline ends came to 8 bases. The germline V gene encodes CDR1 LNHDA and CDR2 SQIVND (reference sequence). CDR3 sequence reads: CASSNRVNQPQHF. In DNA form, the CDR3 reads TGTGCCAGTAGTAACAGGGTGAATCAGCCCCAGCATTTT.